The rows below give T cell receptor beta chains drawn from one sample of a study of blood T cell repertoires in COVID-19. The data were produced by immunoSEQ multiplex PCR, yet TCRdb's version contains in-frame clones alone and is incomplete. This table holds 150,000 or so clones, 70% to 85% found once. Sequencing used peripheral blood. The receptor set was obtained from a woman in her 40s with COVID-19, enrolled during active disease. Each CDR3 is given with its conserved first and last residue. Each record gives: CDR3 length, V gene, D gene, J gene, clone size, CDR3 DNA, CDR3 protein. D genes are given only for firm matches. Clone size, where shown, is once, few, many, or a class for clones that have expanded.

13,TRBV15,.,TRBJ2-5,.,TGTGCCACCAGCAGAGGGACAGAAGAGACCCAGTACTTC,CATSRGTEETQYF
15,TRBV21-1,.,TRBJ1-1,.,TGTGCCAGCAGCAGATTCTTGCTAGTGAACACTGAAGCTTTCTTT,CASSRFLLVNTEAFF
13,TRBV4-1,.,TRBJ2-2,.,TGCGCCAGCAGCCTAGGGGTAACCGGGGAGCTGTTTTTT,CASSLGVTGELFF
14,TRBV13,.,TRBJ2-1,once,TGTGCCAGCAGCTTATATGGGAGAGTCGATGAGCAGTTCTTC,CASSLYGRVDEQFF
11,TRBV29-1,.,TRBJ2-7,.,TGCAGCGTTCTATCAGGGTACGAGCAGTACTTC,CSVLSGYEQYF
15,TRBV7-9,.,TRBJ2-5,.,TGTGCCAGCAGAAGAAAGGGGCCGAGGCAAGAGACCCAGTACTTC,CASRRKGPRQETQYF
13,TRBV12-3/TRBV12-4,.,TRBJ2-1,.,TGTGCCAGCAGGCTGGGGACTTCCAATGAGCAGTTCTTC,CASRLGTSNEQFF
11,TRBV5-1,.,TRBJ2-5,.,TGCGCCAGCAGCTTTCGGGAGACCCAGTACTTC,CASSFRETQYF
14,TRBV28,.,TRBJ2-7,.,TGTGCCAGCAGTCCCCTTCAGGGATACTACGAGCAGTACTTC,CASSPLQGYYEQYF
12,TRBV3-1/TRBV3-2,.,TRBJ2-3,few,TGTGCCAGCAGCGGCGGTGGCGATACGCAGTATTTT,CASSGGGDTQYF
19,TRBV19,.,TRBJ2-1,.,TGTGCCAGTAGTAACCGGGGGGACAGGCCACTTAGCTCCTACAATGAGCAGTTCTTC,CASSNRGDRPLSSYNEQFF
13,TRBV27,.,TRBJ2-1,once,TGTGCCAGCAGTTTATCGATAGGGGTAGGGCAGTTCTTC,CASSLSIGVGQFF
15,TRBV15,TRBD2,TRBJ2-1,.,TGTGCCATCAGCAGAGGGACTAGCGGCTACAATGAGCAGTTCTTC,CAISRGTSGYNEQFF
16,TRBV15,.,TRBJ1-4,.,TGTGCCACCAGCAGAGATACATCAGCAACTAATGAAAAACTGTTTTTT,CATSRDTSATNEKLFF
14,TRBV27,TRBD1,TRBJ2-2,.,TGTGCCAGCAAGCGGGACAGGGACACCGGGGAGCTGTTTTTT,CASKRDRDTGELFF
13,TRBV18,.,TRBJ1-2,.,TGTGCCAGCTCACCCGCCACAGACTATGGCTACACCTTC,CASSPATDYGYTF
14,TRBV5-1,TRBD2,TRBJ2-7,.,TGCGCCAGCAGCTTCGGGACTAGCGGCTACGAGCAGTACTTC,CASSFGTSGYEQYF
13,TRBV18,.,TRBJ1-2,.,TGTGCCAGCTTTTCAGTCCTGACTGATGGCTACACCTTC,CASFSVLTDGYTF
11,TRBV7-2,.,TRBJ2-5,.,TGTGCCAGCAGCTTCGTTGAGACCCAGTACTTC,CASSFVETQYF
14,TRBV27,TRBD1,TRBJ1-2,few,TGTGCCAGCACCGACCCCGGGACAGGGAATGGCTACACCTTC,CASTDPGTGNGYTF
15,TRBV5-5,.,TRBJ1-1,.,TGTGCCAGCAGCTTAACAGGGAATAGGGACACTGAAGCTTTCTTT,CASSLTGNRDTEAFF
16,TRBV7-2,TRBD2,TRBJ2-1,.,TGTGCCAGCAGGGTAGGGACTAGCGGGAGCTACAATGAGCAGTTCTTC,CASRVGTSGSYNEQFF
16,TRBV27,TRBD1,TRBJ2-2,.,TGTGCCAGCAGTACCTCCGGGACAGTGAACACCGGGGAGCTGTTTTTT,CASSTSGTVNTGELFF
14,TRBV2,.,TRBJ1-2,.,TGTGCCAGAAGGAGCAGCGAGGGTGCCTATGGCTACACCTTC,CARRSSEGAYGYTF
15,TRBV30,.,TRBJ1-6,.,TGTGCCTGGAGTGTTGGACAGAGTTGGAATTCACCCCTCCACTTT,CAWSVGQSWNSPLHF
13,TRBV29-1,.,TRBJ1-5,.,TGCAGCATAAAAGGGGGTAGCAATCAGCCCCAGCATTTT,CSIKGGSNQPQHF
17,TRBV2,.,TRBJ2-2,.,TGTGCCAGCAGTGGCAGGACAGAATTTGGTCGTACCGGGGAGCTGTTTTTT,CASSGRTEFGRTGELFF
13,TRBV2,TRBD1,TRBJ1-5,many,TGTGCCAGCAGCGCGACAGGGTACCAGCCCCAGCATTTT,CASSATGYQPQHF
17,TRBV2,.,TRBJ2-7,.,TGTGCCAGCAGTGGCAGACAAGCCCAGCGGAGCTCCTACGAGCAGTACTTC,CASSGRQAQRSSYEQYF
13,TRBV5-6,.,TRBJ1-5,once,TGTGCCAGCAGCTTTTCTCCTCGGCAGCCCCAGCATTTT,CASSFSPRQPQHF
15,TRBV19,TRBD2,TRBJ2-2,.,TGTGCCAGTAGACTGACTAGCGGGGGGGCCGGGGAGCTGTTTTTT,CASRLTSGGAGELFF
14,TRBV6-5,TRBD2,TRBJ2-7,.,TGTGCCAGCCGAGGACTAGCGGGAGTCAACGAGCAGTACTTC,CASRGLAGVNEQYF
15,TRBV19,.,TRBJ2-7,.,TGTGCCAGTAGTATAGAGGCAGGGTTACTTCTCGAGCAGTACTTC,CASSIEAGLLLEQYF
14,TRBV28,TRBD1,TRBJ1-6,few,TGTGCCAGCAGCTTTACAGGGGGTAGTTCACCCCTCCACTTT,CASSFTGGSSPLHF
13,TRBV27,.,TRBJ2-1,few,TGTGCCAGCAGAAAGACAGAATACAATGAGCAGTTCTTC,CASRKTEYNEQFF
13,TRBV27,.,TRBJ2-5,.,TGTGCCAGCAGTTTAGTGAGGTCAGAGACCCAGTACTTC,CASSLVRSETQYF
13,TRBV2,.,TRBJ2-7,.,TGTGCCAGTGGTACGGGAGCCGGGTACGAGCAGTACTTC,CASGTGAGYEQYF
16,TRBV9,.,TRBJ1-2,.,TGTGCCAGCAGCGTAACCCCTTTGGGAGGGGCTAATGGCTACACCTTC,CASSVTPLGGANGYTF
17,TRBV6-1,.,TRBJ1-5,.,TGTGCCAGCAGTGAATTCGGGTTGGGGTTCGGGGGTAGGCCCCAGCATTTT,CASSEFGLGFGGRPQHF
14,TRBV18,.,TRBJ2-5,once,TGTGCCAGCTCACCACCGGAGAACGGGGAGACCCAGTACTTC,CASSPPENGETQYF
19,TRBV6-4,TRBD2,TRBJ2-1,.,TGTGCCAGCAGTGAGGTTTCGGGGCTAGCGGGAAGAGGTAAAGATGAGCAGTTCTTC,CASSEVSGLAGRGKDEQFF
12,TRBV29-1,.,TRBJ1-2,.,TGCAGCGTTGACAGGGCCAACTATGGCTACACCTTC,CSVDRANYGYTF
13,TRBV7-3,.,TRBJ1-1,.,TGTGCCAGTAAGTTGGACAGTAACACTGAAGCTTTCTTT,CASKLDSNTEAFF
17,TRBV10-3,TRBD2,TRBJ2-1,.,TGTGCCATCAGTGCTTCTCTTCTGGCGGGAGGTGGCAATGAGCAGTTCTTC,CAISASLLAGGGNEQFF
16,TRBV28,.,TRBJ1-4,few,TGTGCCAGCAGCAGAGAATGGGGGGGCATTGGGGAAAAACTGTTTTTT,CASSREWGGIGEKLFF
13,TRBV3-1/TRBV3-2,.,TRBJ1-2,few,TGTGCCAGCAGCCGAACGGCGGCACGTGGCTACACCTTC,CASSRTAARGYTF
14,TRBV20-1,TRBD2,TRBJ2-5,.,TGCAGTGCTAGTCCGGGGGCCTCGCGGGGGGCCCAGTACTTC,CSASPGASRGAQYF
13,TRBV5-4,.,TRBJ1-1,.,TGTGCCAGCAGCTTCGGCAGGGGAACTGAAGCTTTCTTT,CASSFGRGTEAFF